The T cell receptor (beta chain) under discussion was sequenced for a study of human T cells and chemical hapten exposure. Time point of the sample: patch test 1, 2 weeks after DPC sensitization. Stated treatment: therapeutic diphenylcyclopropenone sensitization with weekly scalp DPC. This clonotype was seen a few times. CDR3 length equals 14 residues. V shed 4 bases, J shed 6 bases, and the junction held 6 bases outside the gene matches. Looked up from germline, CDR1 is SGHNT and CDR2 is YENEEA. Using its own MiXCR run on the RACE reads, TCRdb lists one record per CDR3 protein. The table has fewer than 500,000 distinct CDR3 sequences, about 4.8% seen once.

The chain is built from TRBV11-3 and TRBJ2-3; 8 positions agree with TRBD2. This TCR derives from a woman aged 50 to 60 with alopecia areata. Some clones in this sample may be carry-over from other donors' samples. The material sequenced was whole blood, taken in connection with sensitization to the hapten diphenylcyclopropenone (DPC). CDR3 in amino acids: CASSSRTSPDTQYF. CDR3 nucleotide sequence: TGTGCCAGCAGCTCAAGGACTAGCCCGGATACGCAGTATTTT.